Below, 32 T cell receptor beta chains from the same sample are listed, as sequenced in a study of blood T cell repertoires in COVID-19. Repertoires were generated with immunoSEQ multiplex PCR, while TCRdb's copy carries only in-frame clones and drops some. The sample has around 270,000 clones, 75% to 90% seen once. Material: peripheral blood. The origin of the receptors is a man aged 40-55 years with acute or convalescent COVID-19.

The CDR3 reads CASSIAAGGGYEQYF. CDR3 bases: TGTGCCAGTAGTATAGCCGCAGGGGGCGGCTACGAGCAGTACTTC. The chain couples TRBV19 to TRBJ2-7; 8 bases align to TRBD1. Losses at the gene ends were 1 base for V and 3 bases for J; bases not matched to a gene: 5. CDR1 LNHDA and CDR2 SQIVND come from the germline V gene (reference sequence). CDR3 length equals 15 residues.

V gene TRBV6-6 combines with J gene TRBJ2-1, with 12 positions matching TRBD2. Trimming took 5 bases from V and 9 from J; bases not matched to a gene: 14. CDR1 MNHNY and CDR2 SVGAGI come from the germline V gene (reference sequence). The CDR3 is made up of 17 amino acids. In DNA, the CDR3 is TGTGCCAGCAGTCCATGGACTAGCGGGGCCCCCCTGGGTGAGCAGTTCTTC. Translation: CASSPWTSGAPLGEQFF.

V is TRBV5-1 and J is TRBJ2-5; 9 bases map to TRBD1. Trimming removed 4 bases from V and 3 bases from J; junction bases left unmatched: 4. CDR1 is SGHRS and CDR2 is YFSETQ in the germline V gene. The CDR3 loop spans 14 amino acids. CDR3 protein: CASSPWTGEETQYF. In DNA, the CDR3 is TGCGCCAGCAGCCCTTGGACAGGGGAAGAGACCCAGTACTTC. The full variable domain, rest sourced from reference TRBV5-1 and TRBJ2-5, is KAGVTQTPRYLIKTRGQQVTLSCSPISGHRSVSWYQQTPGQGLQFLFEYFSETQRNKGNFPGRFSGRQFSNSRSEMNVSTLELGDSALYLCASSPWTGEETQYFGPGTRLLVL.

In its sample, this clone was seen once. The chain recombines TRBV2 with TRBJ1-2, with D possibly TRBD1 on 5 matching bases. The length of the CDR3 is 13 residues. CDR1 SNHLY and CDR2 FYNNEI come from the germline V gene. The V end was cut by 9 bases, the J end by 5 bases, with 16 bases between. Here the CDR3 DNA reads TGTGCCAGTCTTAAGGGGTTGGGGTATGGCTACACCTTC. It translates to CASLKGLGYGYTF.

The V and J genes are TRBV4-1 and TRBJ1-2; 8 nucleotides match TRBD1. Germline V gives CDR1 MGHRA, CDR2 YSYEKL. V shed 0 bases, J shed 8 bases, and the junction held 2 bases outside the gene matches. This CDR3 is built from 13 residues. The CDR3 DNA is TGCGCCAGCAGCCAAGACAGGGGGCAAGGCTACACCTTC. Protein product: CASSQDRGQGYTF.

The CDR3 region has the DNA TGTGCCAGCAGCTTGTTCTCCGGGGAGCTGTTTTTT. Its protein product is CASSLFSGELFF. The gene calls are TRBV5-5 and TRBJ2-2; D remains unclear. CDR1 is SGHKS and CDR2 is YYEKEE in the germline V gene (reference sequence). V lost 1 base to trimming and J lost 6 bases, with 4 bases between them. The CDR3 sequence is 12 residues long.

The rearrangement links TRBV7-9 to TRBJ2-1, with D possibly being TRBD2 (6 bases). Germline CDR1 reads SEHNR; CDR2 reads FQNEAQ (reference sequence). The CDR3 is 12 amino acids. V lost 11 bases to trimming and J lost 4 bases, with 12 bases between them. The CDR3, as DNA: TGTGCCGCGGGACGGATGTACAATGAGCAGTTCTTC. Translation gives CAAGRMYNEQFF.

The chain has TRBV14 and TRBJ1-3, with no clear D. Germline CDR1 and CDR2: SGHDN and FVKESK. The length of the CDR3 is 13 residues. The V end lost 4 bases, the J end lost 5 bases, and 9 bases lay between the germline ends. In DNA form, the CDR3 reads TGTGCCAGCAGCCGCGAGAGCAGAAACACCATATATTTT. This gives the protein CASSRESRNTIYF.

This chain joins TRBV5-4 and TRBJ2-3; D is perhaps TRBD1 (6 bases). This CDR3 is built from 13 residues. V lost 5 bases to trimming and J lost 1 base, with 8 bases between them. Germline CDR1 and CDR2: SGHNT and YYREEE (reference sequence). The DNA of the CDR3 is TGTGCCAGCAGGTGGACAGGCACAGATACGCAGTATTTT. Its translation is CASRWTGTDTQYF.

V usage is TRBV19 and J usage is TRBJ2-4; 9 positions match TRBD2. The V and J ends lost 3 bases and 0 bases, in that order; junction bases with no gene match: 15. The CDR3 sequence is 20 residues long. Germline V lookup: CDR1 LNHDA, CDR2 SQIVND (reference sequence). As DNA, the CDR3 is TGTGCCAGTAGTATTGGCGTCGAGCGGGGGGCCGGGATAGCCAAAAACATTCAGTACTTC. This encodes CASSIGVERGAGIAKNIQYF.

V and J are TRBV25-1 and TRBJ1-1; unclear D gene. The length of the CDR3 is 13 residues. Germline lookup yields CDR1 MGHDK and CDR2 SYGVNS. V gave up 6 bases and J gave up 4 bases, with 12 bases separating them. CDR3 residues: CASSLRVSTEAFF. As DNA, the CDR3 is TGTGCCAGCAGCCTCCGGGTTAGCACTGAAGCTTTCTTT.

This clone was recorded once. The chain uses TRBV5-1 and TRBJ1-2, with 10 bases fitting TRBD1. Germline V gene lookup returns CDR1 SGHRS and CDR2 YFSETQ. This CDR3 has 16 residues. V trimming: 3 bases; J trimming: 4 bases; junction bases outside the gene matches: 9. The CDR3 coding sequence is TGCGCCAGCAGCTATGAACCGGGACAGGGGTCCTATGGCTACACCTTC. Translated, it gives CASSYEPGQGSYGYTF.

This rearrangement joins TRBV5-4 to TRBJ1-6; D possibly corresponds to TRBD1 (6 bases). Germline V gives CDR1 SGHNT, CDR2 YYREEE (reference sequence). Trimming took 2 bases from V and 10 from J, leaving 13 bases between them. The CDR3 runs 14 residues. CDR3 DNA sequence: TGTGCCAGCAGCTTCGGCAGGGGTTTGTCACCCCTCCACTTT. This codes for CASSFGRGLSPLHF.

This chain connects TRBV6-1 to TRBJ2-2; possible D gene TRBD2, 5 bases. In germline, CDR1 is MNHNS, CDR2 SASEGT. The CDR3 is made up of 15 amino acids. Trimming removed 0 bases at V and 8 bases at J, with 13 bases between. Here the CDR3 reads CASSEANLPGGELFF. The CDR3 region has the DNA TGTGCCAGCAGTGAAGCAAACCTCCCGGGGGGGGAGCTGTTTTTT.

V gene TRBV27 combines with J gene TRBJ2-7, with D perhaps TRBD2 (6 bases). CDR3 length: 14 residues. V lost 5 bases, J lost 3 bases, and 14 bases lay in between. CDR1 MNHEY and CDR2 SMNVEV come from the germline V gene (reference sequence). In nucleotides, the CDR3 is TGTGCCAGCAGTGGGACTGACTCTCACTACGAGCAGTACTTC. Its translation is CASSGTDSHYEQYF.

This rearrangement joins TRBV5-4 to TRBJ1-6; 8 bases align to TRBD1. The V segment lost 2 bases and the J segment 10 bases; nucleotides outside the gene matches: 8. CDR1 is SGHNT, CDR2 YYREEE, per germline (reference sequence). This CDR3 spans 15 amino acids. The CDR3 bases are TGTGCCAGCAGCTTCGGACAGGGCCAAGGGTCACCCCTCCACTTT. The encoded protein is CASSFGQGQGSPLHF.

V usage is TRBV11-1 and J usage is TRBJ1-1; D remains ambiguous. Between the trimmed V and J ends, which lost 3 bases and 2 bases, there was a span of 4 bases. This CDR3 is 12 amino acids long. Per germline, CDR1 SGHAT and CDR2 FQDESV (reference sequence). The CDR3 here is CASSFLNTEAFF. In nucleotides, the CDR3 is TGTGCCAGCAGCTTCCTAAACACTGAAGCTTTCTTT.

The V call is TRBV15, the J call TRBJ2-7; 7 bases are shared with TRBD1. J was trimmed by 5 bases and V by 4 bases; bases with no gene match: 11. Germline CDR1 is LNHNV and CDR2 is YYDKDF (reference sequence). This CDR3 has 15 residues. The CDR3, as DNA: TGTGCCACCAGCAAAAGAATACAGGGGTCCGACGAGCAGTACTTC. Its protein is CATSKRIQGSDEQYF. Combining the CDR3 with reference TRBV15 and TRBJ2-7 gives the whole variable domain DAMVIQNPRYQVTQFGKPVTLSCSQTLNHNVMYWYQQKSSQAPKLLFHYYDKDFNNEADTPDNFQSRRPNTSFCFLDIRSPGLGDTAMYLCATSKRIQGSDEQYFGPGTRLTVT.

The rearrangement links TRBV9 to TRBJ1-1, with no clear D. Trimming left V 4 bases short and J 0 bases short, with 10 bases between. Germline V gene sequence: CDR1 SGDLS, CDR2 YYNGEE. There are 14 residues in the CDR3. CDR3 sequence reads: CASSLEPVNTEAFF. Written as DNA, the CDR3 is TGTGCCAGCAGCCTTGAACCGGTGAACACTGAAGCTTTCTTT.

The J gene is TRBJ2-3, the V gene TRBV24-1, with 7 bases aligning to TRBD2. J gave up 3 bases and V 3 bases, and 8 bases lay outside the gene matches. The CDR3 covers 16 residues. The germline gives CDR1 KGHDR, CDR2 SFDVKD. The CDR3 spells CATSDAMGGLTDTQYF. The CDR3 bases are TGTGCCACCAGTGATGCCATGGGAGGGCTGACAGATACGCAGTATTTT.

The rearrangement joins TRBV5-4 to TRBJ2-7; possible D gene TRBD2, 5 bases. This CDR3 has 12 residues. Looked up from germline, CDR1 is SGHNT and CDR2 is YYREEE (reference sequence). V was cut by 3 bases and J by 2 bases, with 6 bases left in between. CDR3: CASSSGTYEQYF. CDR3 DNA: TGTGCCAGCAGCTCCGGGACCTACGAGCAGTACTTC.

V gene TRBV10-1 combines with J gene TRBJ2-3; perhaps TRBD2 as D (5 bases). Germline CDR1 reads WNHNN; CDR2 reads SYGVQD (reference sequence). This CDR3 contains 16 residues. Trimming pared 2 bases from V and 0 bases from J, leaving 12 bases between. The CDR3 DNA sequence: TGCGCCAGCAGTGAGGGAGCGGAAACTAGCACAGATACGCAGTATTTT. This gives the protein CASSEGAETSTDTQYF.

The chain uses TRBV7-8 and TRBJ2-1; no definite D call. The V end was cut by 1 base, the J end by 10 bases, with 8 bases between. Germline V gene lookup returns CDR1 SGHVS and CDR2 FQNEAQ. This CDR3 is 12 amino acids long. CDR3 sequence reads: CASSLGAREQFF. The CDR3, as DNA: TGTGCCAGCAGCTTAGGGGCCCGGGAGCAGTTCTTC.

CDR3 nucleotides: TGTGCCAGCAGCTTAGGGTTGGCGGGGGGGCCGATCGGGGAGCTGTTTTTT. Translating it yields CASSLGLAGGPIGELFF. The genes are TRBV11-2 and TRBJ2-2; 9 bases match TRBD2. V lost 1 base and J lost 7; bases outside the gene matches: 10. Looked up from germline, CDR1 is SGHAT and CDR2 is FQNNGV. The CDR3 is 17 residues long.

This sequence joins TRBV5-1 and TRBJ2-2, with D possibly TRBD2 on 6 matching bases. CDR1 is SGHRS, CDR2 YFSETQ, per germline. This CDR3 is 14 amino acids long. V dropped 5 bases and J dropped 6 bases, with 14 bases sitting between them. CDR3: CASRPVGGAGELFF. The CDR3 coding sequence is TGCGCCAGCAGACCCGTCGGCGGGGCCGGGGAGCTGTTTTTT.

This sequence joins TRBV2 and TRBJ1-2; the D gene is possibly TRBD1 (5 bases). This CDR3 is 14 amino acids long. Germline V CDR1 and CDR2: SNHLY, FYNNEI. V lost 6 bases to trimming and J lost 8 bases, with 19 bases between them. CDR3 sequence: CASRGLWKMEGYTF. The CDR3 DNA is TGTGCCAGCAGGGGACTGTGGAAAATGGAGGGCTACACCTTC.

The chain carries TRBV7-2 and TRBJ1-1; D may be TRBD1 (5 bases). The germline V gene encodes CDR1 SGHTA and CDR2 FQGNSA. This CDR3 region has 15 residues. V lost 5 bases, J lost 1 base, and 14 bases lay in between. The DNA of the CDR3 is TGTGCCAGCAGCCCAGCGGGACGGCCGAACACTGAAGCTTTCTTT. Translating it yields CASSPAGRPNTEAFF.

This chain uses TRBV12-3 or TRBV12-4 with TRBJ2-2, with no clear D. V gave up 6 bases and J gave up 1 base, with 6 bases separating them. The CDR3 consists of 13 residues. In nucleotides, the CDR3 is TGTGCCAGCAGCCCTAGGAACACCGGGGAGCTGTTTTTT. It codes for CASSPRNTGELFF.

The chain uses TRBV4-1 and TRBJ1-5; D may be TRBD1 (6 bases). The CDR3 has 15 amino acids. Deletions cut 1 base from V and 4 bases from J, with 11 bases between. CDR1 MGHRA and CDR2 YSYEKL come from the germline V gene. The CDR3: CASSQGTAINQPQHF. The CDR3 nucleotides are TGCGCCAGCAGCCAAGGGACAGCGATAAATCAGCCCCAGCATTTT.

The gene calls are TRBV2 and TRBJ1-1; possible D gene TRBD1, 5 bases. Trimming removed 6 bases from V and 5 bases from J, with 10 bases in between. Germline V gene sequence: CDR1 SNHLY, CDR2 FYNNEI. This CDR3 comprises 12 residues. For the CDR3, the DNA is TGTGCCAGCAGGGAACAGGTTACTGAAGCTTTCTTT. This encodes CASREQVTEAFF.

The J gene is TRBJ1-1, the V gene TRBV7-2; 12 bases align to TRBD1. Trimming took 3 bases from V and 10 from J; bases not matched to a gene: 18. Germline V gene sequence: CDR1 SGHTA, CDR2 FQGNSA. This CDR3 has 18 residues. CDR3 sequence: CASSFGAGTGGMVIGAFF. CDR3 sequence (DNA): TGTGCCAGCAGCTTTGGGGCTGGGACAGGGGGCATGGTGATAGGAGCTTTCTTT. The full variable domain, rest sourced from reference TRBV7-2 and TRBJ1-1, is GAGVSQSPSNKVTEKGKDVELRCDPISGHTALYWYRQSLGQGLEFLIYFQGNSAPDKSGLPSDRFSAERTGGSVSTLTIQRTQQEDSAVYLCASSFGAGTGGMVIGAFFGQGTRLTVV.

The chain recombines TRBV19 with TRBJ2-7; D might be TRBD2 (7 bases). Germline CDR1 and CDR2: LNHDA and SQIVND (reference sequence). The CDR3 has 14 amino acids. Trimming removed 7 bases from V and 0 bases from J, with 13 bases in between. The CDR3 here is CASKSAGASYEQYF. CDR3 nucleotide sequence: TGTGCCAGTAAGAGCGCGGGGGCCTCCTACGAGCAGTACTTC.